One and the same sample provided the 7 T cell receptor beta chains below, sequenced in a study of long-term antiretroviral therapy in people with HIV. The libraries were made with immunoSEQ v3.0 at survey level. The data were produced by immunoSEQ multiplex PCR, yet TCRdb's version contains in-frame clones alone and is incomplete. This sample yields 25,000 to 35,000 clones, of which just under 90% are seen a single time; roughly 9% belongs to the top ten. Sequencing was performed on unsorted PBMCs, taken 3.2 years before starting antiretroviral therapy. The source is a man aged 50-59 years with HIV.

This clone turned up a few times. The chain has TRBV5-1 and TRBJ1-2; D possibly corresponds to TRBD1 (5 bases). CDR3 size: 14 residues. Germline V lookup: CDR1 SGHRS, CDR2 YFSETQ. Trimming shortened V by 4 bases and J by 4 bases, and 14 bases separated the two germline ends. The chain's CDR3 is CASSIPGTSYGYTF. In DNA, the CDR3 is TGCGCCAGCAGCATCCCAGGGACCAGCTATGGCTACACCTTC.

This sequence joins TRBV9 and TRBJ2-5; 9 nucleotides match TRBD1. The CDR3 runs to 14 residues. V shed 4 bases, J shed 4 bases, and the junction held 5 bases outside the gene matches. Germline V gene lookup returns CDR1 SGDLS and CDR2 YYNGEE. The CDR3 loop reads CASSLRTGVETQYF. The DNA of the CDR3 is TGTGCCAGCAGCCTACGGACAGGGGTAGAGACCCAGTACTTC.

V and J are TRBV5-1 and TRBJ1-6; D is possibly TRBD1 (5 bases). This CDR3 is built from 15 residues. The germline V gene encodes CDR1 SGHRS and CDR2 YFSETQ. Between the trimmed V and J ends, which lost 1 base and 8 bases, there was a span of 13 bases. The CDR3 sequence: CASSLMWGEDSPLHF. The CDR3 bases are TGCGCCAGCAGCTTGATGTGGGGCGAAGATTCACCCCTCCACTTT.

CDR3 in amino acids: CASSLRSNQPQHF. The CDR3 DNA follows: TGTGCCAGCAGTTTACGGAGCAATCAGCCCCAGCATTTT. The V call is TRBV27, the J call TRBJ1-5; no clear D. V lost 2 bases to trimming and J lost 1 base, with 3 bases between them. The CDR3 contains 13 residues. Germline values: CDR1 MNHEY, CDR2 SMNVEV (reference sequence).

With respect to this clone: Other nucleotide sequences from this sample produce the same CDR3. V usage is TRBV5-6 and J usage is TRBJ1-5, with TRBD1 identical over 7 bases. CDR1 is SGHDT and CDR2 is YYEEEE in the germline V gene. Losses at the gene ends were 0 bases for V and 5 bases for J; bases not matched to a gene: 2. The CDR3 covers 14 residues. The CDR3 loop is CASSLAGGDQPQHF. CDR3 bases: TGTGCCAGCAGCTTGGCAGGGGGAGATCAGCCCCAGCATTTT.

The gene calls are TRBV4-3 and TRBJ1-6; D is unresolved. The V end lost 11 bases, the J end lost 1 base, and 12 bases lay between the germline ends. Germline V gene sequence: CDR1 LGHNA, CDR2 YSLEER. The CDR3 contains 14 residues. The CDR3 bases are TGCGCCTCCTCAGGTTTATCCTATAATTCACCCCTCCACTTT. Amino acids: CASSGLSYNSPLHF.

The chain is built from TRBV5-1 and TRBJ2-4; D call uncertain. The V and J ends lost 4 bases and 4 bases respectively, with 12 bases between them. CDR1 is SGHRS, CDR2 YFSETQ, per germline. The CDR3 sequence is 14 residues long. CDR3 in DNA: TGCGCCAGCAGCCCGGACGGTCGGAAAAACATTCAGTACTTC. Protein sequence: CASSPDGRKNIQYF.